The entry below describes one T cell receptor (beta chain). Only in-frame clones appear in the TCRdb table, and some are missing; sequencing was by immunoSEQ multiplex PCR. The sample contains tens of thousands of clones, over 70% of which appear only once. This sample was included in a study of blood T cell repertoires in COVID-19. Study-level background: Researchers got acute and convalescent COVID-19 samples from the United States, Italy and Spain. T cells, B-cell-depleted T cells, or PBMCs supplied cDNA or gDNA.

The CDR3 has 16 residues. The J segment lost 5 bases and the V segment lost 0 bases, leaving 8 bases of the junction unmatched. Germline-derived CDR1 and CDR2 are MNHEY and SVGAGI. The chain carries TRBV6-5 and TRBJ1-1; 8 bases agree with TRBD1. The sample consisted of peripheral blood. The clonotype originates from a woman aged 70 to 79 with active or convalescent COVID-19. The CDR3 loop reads CASSYSWQGARTEAFF. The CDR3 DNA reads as TGTGCCAGCAGTTACTCCTGGCAGGGGGCGAGAACTGAAGCTTTCTTT.